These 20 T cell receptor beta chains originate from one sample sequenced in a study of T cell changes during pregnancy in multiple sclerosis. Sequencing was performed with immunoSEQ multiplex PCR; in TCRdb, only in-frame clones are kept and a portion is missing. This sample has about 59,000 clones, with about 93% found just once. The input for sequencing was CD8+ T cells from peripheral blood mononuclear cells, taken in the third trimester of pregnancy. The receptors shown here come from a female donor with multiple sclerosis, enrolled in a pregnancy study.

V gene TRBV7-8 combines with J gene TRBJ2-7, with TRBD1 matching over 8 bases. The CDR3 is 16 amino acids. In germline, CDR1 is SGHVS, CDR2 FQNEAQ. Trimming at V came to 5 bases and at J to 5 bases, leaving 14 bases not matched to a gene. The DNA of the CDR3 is TGTGCCAGCAGCGAGCCCCCCGGACAGGGTATCAACGAGCAGTACTTC. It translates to CASSEPPGQGINEQYF.

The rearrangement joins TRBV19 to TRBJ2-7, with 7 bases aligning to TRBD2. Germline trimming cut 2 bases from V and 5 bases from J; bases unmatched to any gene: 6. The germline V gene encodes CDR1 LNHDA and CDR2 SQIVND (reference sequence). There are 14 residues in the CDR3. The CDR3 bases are TGTGCCAGTAGTATATCGGGGGGTGGCGACGAGCAGTACTTC. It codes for CASSISGGGDEQYF.

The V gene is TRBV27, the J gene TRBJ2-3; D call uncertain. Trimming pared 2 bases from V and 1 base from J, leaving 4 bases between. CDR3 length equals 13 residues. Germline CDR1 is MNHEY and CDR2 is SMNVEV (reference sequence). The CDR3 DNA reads TGTGCCAGCAGTTTAGGAGGCACAGATACGCAGTATTTT. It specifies CASSLGGTDTQYF.

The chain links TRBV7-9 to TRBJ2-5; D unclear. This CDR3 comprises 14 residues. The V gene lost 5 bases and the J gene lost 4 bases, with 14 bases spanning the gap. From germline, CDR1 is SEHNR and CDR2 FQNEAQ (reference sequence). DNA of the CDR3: TGTGCCAGCAGCCAAGAGGCTCAGCGAGAGACCCAGTACTTC. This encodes CASSQEAQRETQYF. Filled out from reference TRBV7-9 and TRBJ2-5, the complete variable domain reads DTGVSQNPRHKITKRGQNVTFRCDPISEHNRLYWYRQTLGQGPEFLTYFQNEAQLEKSRLLSDRFSAERPKGSFSTLEIQRTEQGDSAMYLCASSQEAQRETQYFGPGTRLLVL.

As DNA, the CDR3 is TGTGCCAGTCAGTCCCGGACTAGCACTCACGAGCAGTACTTC. This sequence encodes CASQSRTSTHEQYF. This chain uses TRBV2 with TRBJ2-7; TRBD2 matches 8 bases. Germline CDR1 is SNHLY and CDR2 is FYNNEI. Trimming removed 9 bases from V and 5 bases from J; junction bases left unmatched: 12. CDR3 length: 14 amino acids.

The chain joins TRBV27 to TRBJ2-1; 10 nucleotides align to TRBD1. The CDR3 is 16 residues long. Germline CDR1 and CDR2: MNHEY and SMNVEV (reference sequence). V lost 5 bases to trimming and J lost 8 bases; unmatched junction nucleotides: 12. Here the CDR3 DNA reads TGTGCCAGCAGTGCGATCCCGGGACAGGGGTTCGATGAGCAGTTCTTC. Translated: CASSAIPGQGFDEQFF.

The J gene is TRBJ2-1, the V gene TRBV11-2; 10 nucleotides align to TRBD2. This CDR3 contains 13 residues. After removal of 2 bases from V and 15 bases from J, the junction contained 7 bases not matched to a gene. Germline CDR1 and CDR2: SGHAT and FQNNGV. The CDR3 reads CASSLSSGRGRFF. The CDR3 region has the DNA TGTGCCAGCAGCTTATCAAGCGGGAGGGGTCGGTTCTTC.

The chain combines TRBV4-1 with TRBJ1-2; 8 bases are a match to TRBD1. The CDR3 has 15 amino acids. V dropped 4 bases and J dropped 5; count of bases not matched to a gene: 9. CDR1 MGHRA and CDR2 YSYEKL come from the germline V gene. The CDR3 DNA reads TGCGCCAGCAGCCCGGGACAGGAGATATCGTATGGCTACACCTTC. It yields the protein CASSPGQEISYGYTF.

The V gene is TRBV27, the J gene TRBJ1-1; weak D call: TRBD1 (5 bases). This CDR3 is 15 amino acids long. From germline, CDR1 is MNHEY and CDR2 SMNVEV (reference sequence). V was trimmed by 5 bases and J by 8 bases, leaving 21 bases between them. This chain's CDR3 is CASSESTARGVEAFF. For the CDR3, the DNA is TGTGCCAGCAGTGAATCGACAGCGAGAGGTGTAGAAGCTTTCTTT.

CDR3 in DNA: TGTGCCACCGGGCAGGGGACCGGGGAGCTGTTTTTT. It specifies CATGQGTGELFF. The rearrangement links TRBV6-1 to TRBJ2-2; possible D gene TRBD1, 6 bases. CDR3 length: 12 amino acids. Germline V CDR1 and CDR2: MNHNS, SASEGT. V was pared by 10 bases and J by 5 bases, with 11 bases between.

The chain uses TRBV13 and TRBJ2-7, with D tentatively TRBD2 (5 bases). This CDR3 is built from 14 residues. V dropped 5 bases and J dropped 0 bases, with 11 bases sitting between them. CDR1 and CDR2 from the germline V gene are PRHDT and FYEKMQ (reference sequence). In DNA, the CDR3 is TGTGCCAGCAGCCCTGACGGGAACTCCTACGAGCAGTACTTC. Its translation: CASSPDGNSYEQYF.

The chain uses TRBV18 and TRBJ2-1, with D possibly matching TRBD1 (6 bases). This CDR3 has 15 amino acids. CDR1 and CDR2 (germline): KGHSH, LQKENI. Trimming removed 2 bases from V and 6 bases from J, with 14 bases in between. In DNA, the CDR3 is TGTGCCAGCTCACCAGAAGAGGGCAGGGGCAATGAGCAGTTCTTC. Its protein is CASSPEEGRGNEQFF. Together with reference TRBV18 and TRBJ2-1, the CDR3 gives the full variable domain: NAGVMQNPRHLVRRRGQEARLRCSPMKGHSHVYWYRQLPEEGLKFMVYLQKENIIDESGMPKERFSAEFPKEGPSILRIQQVVRGDSAAYFCASSPEEGRGNEQFFGPGTRLTVL.

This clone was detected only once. Here the CDR3 reads CASSMLAGVTYNEQFF. CDR3 coding DNA: TGTGCCAGCAGCATGTTAGCGGGAGTCACCTACAATGAGCAGTTCTTC. The chain uses TRBV9 and TRBJ2-1, with 9 bases matching TRBD2. The CDR3 consists of 16 residues. Germline CDR1 is SGDLS and CDR2 is YYNGEE. The V segment lost 4 bases and the J segment 2 bases; nucleotides outside the gene matches: 7.

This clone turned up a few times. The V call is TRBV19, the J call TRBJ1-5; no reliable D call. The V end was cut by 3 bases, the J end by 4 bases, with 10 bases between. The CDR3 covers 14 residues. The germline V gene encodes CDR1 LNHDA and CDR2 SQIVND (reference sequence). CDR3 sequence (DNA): TGTGCCAGTAGTATCGGGGATTTGAATCAGCCCCAGCATTTT. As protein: CASSIGDLNQPQHF.

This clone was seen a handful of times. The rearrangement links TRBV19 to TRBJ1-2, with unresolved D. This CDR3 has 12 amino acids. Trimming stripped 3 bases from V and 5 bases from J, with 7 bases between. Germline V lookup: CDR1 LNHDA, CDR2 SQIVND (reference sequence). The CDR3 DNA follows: TGTGCCAGTAGTATCGAGAGTTATGGCTACACCTTC. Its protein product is CASSIESYGYTF.

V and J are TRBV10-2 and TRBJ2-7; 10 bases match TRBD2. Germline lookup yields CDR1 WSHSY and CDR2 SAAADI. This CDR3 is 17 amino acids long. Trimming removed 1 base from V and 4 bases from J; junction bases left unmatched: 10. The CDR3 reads CASSEYLSGRPWYEQYF. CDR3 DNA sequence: TGCGCCAGCAGTGAGTACCTTAGCGGGAGGCCCTGGTACGAGCAGTACTTC.

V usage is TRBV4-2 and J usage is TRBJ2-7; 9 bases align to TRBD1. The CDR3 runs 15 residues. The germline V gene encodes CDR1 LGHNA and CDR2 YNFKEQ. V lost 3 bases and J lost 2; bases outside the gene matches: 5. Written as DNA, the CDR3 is TGTGCCAGCAGCCAGGAACGGACAGGGGCCTACGAGCAGTACTTC. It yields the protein CASSQERTGAYEQYF.

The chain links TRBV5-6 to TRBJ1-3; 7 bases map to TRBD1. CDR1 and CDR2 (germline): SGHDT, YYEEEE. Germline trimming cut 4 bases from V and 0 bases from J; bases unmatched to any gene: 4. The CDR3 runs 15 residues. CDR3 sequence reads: CASSTGTASGNTIYF. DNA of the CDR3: TGTGCCAGCAGCACCGGGACAGCCTCTGGAAACACCATATATTTT.

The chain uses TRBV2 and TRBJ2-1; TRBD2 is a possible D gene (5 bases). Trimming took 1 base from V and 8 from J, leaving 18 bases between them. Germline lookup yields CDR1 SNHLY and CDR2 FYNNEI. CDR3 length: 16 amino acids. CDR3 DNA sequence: TGTGCCAGCAGTGAAGTTGCGGGCCTAATGGGTGATGAGCAGTTCTTC. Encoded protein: CASSEVAGLMGDEQFF.

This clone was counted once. CDR3 sequence (DNA): TGTGCCAGCAGCCCCCTTTGGGCTAGCGGGGGGAACACCGGGGAGCTGTTTTTT. Protein sequence: CASSPLWASGGNTGELFF. This chain links TRBV7-8 with TRBJ2-2; 10 bases agree with TRBD2. The germline gives CDR1 SGHVS, CDR2 FQNEAQ. This CDR3 contains 18 residues. V trimming: 5 bases; J trimming: 1 base; junction bases outside the gene matches: 10.